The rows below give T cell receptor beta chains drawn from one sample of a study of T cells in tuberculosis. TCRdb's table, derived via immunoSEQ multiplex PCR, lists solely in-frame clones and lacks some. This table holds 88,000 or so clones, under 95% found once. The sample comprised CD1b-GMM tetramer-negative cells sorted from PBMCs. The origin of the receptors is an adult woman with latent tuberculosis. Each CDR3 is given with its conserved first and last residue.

CDR3 protein: CASSLGPTLQETQYF; V gene: TRBV7-3; J gene: TRBJ2-5
CDR3 protein: CASGYLPSGDTGELFF; V gene: TRBV27; J gene: TRBJ2-2
CDR3 protein: CASSLAGEQFF; V gene: TRBV13; J gene: TRBJ2-1
CDR3 protein: CASSEDATGSETQYF; V gene: TRBV6-1; J gene: TRBJ2-5
CDR3 protein: CASSFARGSGNTIYF; V gene: TRBV12-1; J gene: TRBJ1-3
CDR3 protein: CASRADRGGNTIYF; V gene: TRBV2; J gene: TRBJ1-3
CDR3 protein: CASSPAGVIYEQYF; V gene: TRBV14; J gene: TRBJ2-7
CDR3 protein: CASSLRTNSHGELFF; V gene: TRBV28; J gene: TRBJ2-2
CDR3 protein: CASGNRGDGQETQYF; V gene: TRBV2; J gene: TRBJ2-5
CDR3 protein: CASSTTSRGRRTEAFF; V gene: TRBV7-9; J gene: TRBJ1-1
CDR3 protein: CATTDRETDTQYF; V gene: TRBV2; J gene: TRBJ2-3
CDR3 protein: CASSLEQGASGKLFF; V gene: TRBV5-1; J gene: TRBJ1-4
CDR3 protein: CASSRGGMDGELFF; V gene: TRBV5-4; J gene: TRBJ2-2
CDR3 protein: CASSRTGGNTEAFF; V gene: TRBV6-5; J gene: TRBJ1-1
CDR3 protein: CASRIQSYEQYF; V gene: TRBV30; J gene: TRBJ2-7
CDR3 protein: CASKEGNSPLHF; V gene: TRBV6-5; J gene: TRBJ1-6
CDR3 protein: CASSLNRDLNTEAFF; V gene: TRBV5-6; J gene: TRBJ1-1
CDR3 protein: CASSLSLAAGELFF; V gene: TRBV27; J gene: TRBJ2-2
CDR3 protein: CASSLVGGETTDTQYF; V gene: TRBV5-1; J gene: TRBJ2-3
CDR3 protein: CASSVDRGNSPLHF; V gene: TRBV5-1; J gene: TRBJ1-6
CDR3 protein: CASSLTSGGIVDEQFF; V gene: TRBV5-1; J gene: TRBJ2-1
CDR3 protein: CASSDRTSGGAYNEQFF; V gene: TRBV25-1; J gene: TRBJ2-1
CDR3 protein: CASSQGMVGGQQETQYF; V gene: TRBV14; J gene: TRBJ2-5
CDR3 protein: CASSPGFANTGELFF; V gene: TRBV7-8; J gene: TRBJ2-2
CDR3 protein: CASSPRGYSNQPQHF; V gene: TRBV19; J gene: TRBJ1-5
CDR3 protein: CASSLASSTDTQYF; V gene: TRBV9; J gene: TRBJ2-3
CDR3 protein: CASRPNSQGARETQYF; V gene: TRBV7-2; J gene: TRBJ2-5
CDR3 protein: CSVAGTGREKLFF; V gene: TRBV29-1; J gene: TRBJ1-4
CDR3 protein: CASSPNGGARNYEQYF; V gene: TRBV27; J gene: TRBJ2-7
CDR3 protein: CASSPRSGRGRETQYF; V gene: TRBV11-2; J gene: TRBJ2-5
CDR3 protein: CASSLAEVAGGLTSSYNEQFF; V gene: TRBV5-1; J gene: TRBJ2-1
CDR3 protein: CAWTLGGGTEAFF; V gene: TRBV30; J gene: TRBJ1-1
CDR3 protein: CASSQVPSGELFF; V gene: TRBV5-4; J gene: TRBJ2-2
CDR3 protein: CASSWTAGGLSNQPQHF; V gene: TRBV5-6; J gene: TRBJ1-5
CDR3 protein: CASSLAGRGQETQYF; V gene: TRBV5-6; J gene: TRBJ2-5
CDR3 protein: CASSLSQGNQPQHF; V gene: TRBV28; J gene: TRBJ1-5
CDR3 protein: CASSGSLYGYTF; V gene: TRBV5-6; J gene: TRBJ1-2
CDR3 protein: CASSLRTGENTEAFF; V gene: TRBV18; J gene: TRBJ1-1
CDR3 protein: CASEPGSDTQYF; V gene: TRBV6-6; J gene: TRBJ2-3
CDR3 protein: CASSRQGGTGELFF; V gene: TRBV25-1; J gene: TRBJ2-2
CDR3 protein: CASSEGQAGGLSSYNEQFF; V gene: TRBV6-1; J gene: TRBJ2-1
CDR3 protein: CASSLQGSGFTEAFF; V gene: TRBV19; J gene: TRBJ1-1
CDR3 protein: CASSIRTSGGAGNEQFF; V gene: TRBV19; J gene: TRBJ2-1
CDR3 protein: CASSPRLALTQYF; V gene: TRBV7-2; J gene: TRBJ2-3
CDR3 protein: CASSRGGGRADTQYF; V gene: TRBV11-2; J gene: TRBJ2-3
CDR3 protein: CASSLVVPLNTGELFF; V gene: TRBV7-2; J gene: TRBJ2-2